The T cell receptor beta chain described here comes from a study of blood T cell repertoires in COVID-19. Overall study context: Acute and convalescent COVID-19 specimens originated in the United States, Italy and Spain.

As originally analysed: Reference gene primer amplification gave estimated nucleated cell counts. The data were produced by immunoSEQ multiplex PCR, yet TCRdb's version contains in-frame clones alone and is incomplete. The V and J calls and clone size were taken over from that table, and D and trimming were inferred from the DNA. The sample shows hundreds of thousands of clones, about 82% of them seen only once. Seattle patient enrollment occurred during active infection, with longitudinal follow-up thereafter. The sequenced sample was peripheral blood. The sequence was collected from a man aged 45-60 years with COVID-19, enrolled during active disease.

CDR3 protein: CATSKSAVYGYTF. The CDR3 coding sequence is TGTGCCACCAGTAAGAGCGCAGTCTATGGCTACACCTTC. V and J are TRBV24-1 and TRBJ1-2; unclear D gene. Trimming stripped 6 bases from V and 4 bases from J, with 11 bases between. This CDR3 is 13 amino acids long. The germline CDR1 and CDR2 sequences are KGHDR and SFDVKD.